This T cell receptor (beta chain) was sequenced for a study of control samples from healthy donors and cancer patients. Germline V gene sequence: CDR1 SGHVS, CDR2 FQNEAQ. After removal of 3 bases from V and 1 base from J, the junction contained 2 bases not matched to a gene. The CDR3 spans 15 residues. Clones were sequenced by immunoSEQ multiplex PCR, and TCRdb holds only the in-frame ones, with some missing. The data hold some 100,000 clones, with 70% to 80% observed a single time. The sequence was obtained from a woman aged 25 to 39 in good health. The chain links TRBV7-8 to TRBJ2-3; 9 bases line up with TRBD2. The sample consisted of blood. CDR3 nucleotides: TGTGCCAGCAGCTTTCGGACTAGCGGCACAGATACGCAGTATTTT. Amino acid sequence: CASSFRTSGTDTQYF. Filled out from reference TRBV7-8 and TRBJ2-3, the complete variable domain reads GAGVSQSPRYKVAKRGQDVALRCDPISGHVSLFWYQQALGQGPEFLTYFQNEAQLDKSGLPSDRFFAERPEGSVSTLKIQRTQQEDSAVYLCASSFRTSGTDTQYFGPGTRLTVL.